This T cell receptor beta chain is from a study of T cell responses to AZD1222 COVID-19 vaccine. Background on the study: Some second doses came at about 4 weeks and others at about 12 weeks; these were pooled.

Germline-derived CDR1 and CDR2 are SGHVS and FQNEAQ. There are 12 residues in the CDR3. Trimming pared 5 bases from V and 4 bases from J, leaving 7 bases between. Some clones are missing from TCRdb's copy, which holds only in-frame ones; the method was immunoSEQ multiplex PCR. The sample includes 150,000 to 200,000 clones, 90% of them seen just once. The chain recombines TRBV7-8 with TRBJ2-3; no firm D call. The receptor was isolated from an adult in good health. The sequences come from peripheral blood, collected on day 0 of AZD1222 vaccination. The DNA of the CDR3 is TGTGCCAGCAGCCCCTCGTCAGATACGCAGTATTTT. Its translation is CASSPSSDTQYF.